This T cell receptor (beta chain) is drawn from a study of shared clonotypes between healthy human individuals. The study's findings and limits: The genetic and exposure-history diversity represented was limited by few donors. The sharing of approximately 4.6% of naive CD4 clonotypes was seen across several donors. On the whole, naive subsets had larger estimated richness than memory subsets had.

The CDR3 length is 14 residues. The V gene's germline CDR1 is WSHSY and CDR2 SAAADI. V was clipped by 2 bases and J by 0 bases, with 5 bases between them. Generated by immunoSEQ multiplex PCR, the TCRdb table keeps only in-frame clones and is missing some. The table lists 950,000 to 1,300,000 clones, around 74% of them singletons. With regard to this clone: Its antigen remains unknown.

Donors were Caucasian adults residing in Nashville, Tennessee, USA. Sample: memory CD4+ T cells sorted from blood. Subset of the sample: CD45RA-negative fraction. The V and J genes are TRBV10-2 and TRBJ1-5; D remains ambiguous. The TCR originated in a man younger than 35 in good health. CDR3 residues: CASSERVSNQPQHF. The CDR3 nucleotides read TGCGCCAGCAGTGAGAGGGTTAGCAATCAGCCCCAGCATTTT.